A selection of T cell receptor beta chains follows, all from one sample in a study of T-cell reconstitution after alpha-beta-depleted transplantation in children. MiXCR, applied by TCRdb to the PCR reads, yields one record per CDR3 protein. The sample contains 450,000 to 700,000 distinct CDR3 sequences, more than 20% of which appear only once. Sequenced here: PBMCs, sampled before TCRalphabeta/CD19-depleted stem cell transplant. These receptors originate from a boy under two years old with Wiskott-Aldrich syndrome, due to receive a stem cell transplant. Each CDR3 is given with its conserved first and last residue. A D gene is named only where the DNA matches it firmly. Expanded clones are given a class, and other clones once, few, many or no size at all.

.,TRBJ2-7,TRBV5-1,.,CASSLAAQQSYEQYF,TGCGCCAGCAGCTTGGCTGCCCAACAATCCTACGAGCAGTACTTC
.,TRBJ2-5,TRBV12-3/TRBV12-4,.,CASREQGRGETQYF,TGTGCCAGCAGGGAACAGGGAAGAGGCGAGACCCAGTACTTC
.,TRBJ2-3,TRBV5-4,.,CASSARTEGSTDTQYF,TGTGCCAGCAGCGCCAGGACAGAAGGGAGCACAGATACGCAGTATTTT
.,TRBJ2-5,TRBV20-1,TRBD2,CSAPRTSGEETQYF,TGCAGTGCTCCACGGACTAGCGGGGAAGAGACCCAGTACTTC
once,TRBJ2-7,TRBV20-1,TRBD1,CSARVTGSFYEQYF,TGCAGTGCTAGAGTGACAGGGTCGTTTTACGAGCAGTACTTC
.,TRBJ2-7,TRBV4-1,.,CASSQDHTYEQYF,TGCGCCAGCAGCCAAGACCATACCTACGAGCAGTACTTC
.,TRBJ1-1,TRBV6-5,.,CASSYPAGIGYTEAFF,TGTGCCAGCAGTTACCCCGCGGGGATTGGGTACACTGAAGCTTTCTTT
few,TRBJ2-1,TRBV6-1,.,CASRFGGNKDNEQFF,TGTGCCAGCAGATTTGGGGGGAATAAGGACAATGAGCAGTTCTTC
.,TRBJ2-7,TRBV15,.,CATSRAGVGYEQYF,TGTGCCACCAGCAGAGCGGGAGTGGGTTACGAGCAGTACTTC
.,TRBJ2-3,TRBV28,TRBD1,CASLSDRADTDTQYF,TGTGCCAGCCTCTCGGACAGGGCAGACACAGATACGCAGTATTTT